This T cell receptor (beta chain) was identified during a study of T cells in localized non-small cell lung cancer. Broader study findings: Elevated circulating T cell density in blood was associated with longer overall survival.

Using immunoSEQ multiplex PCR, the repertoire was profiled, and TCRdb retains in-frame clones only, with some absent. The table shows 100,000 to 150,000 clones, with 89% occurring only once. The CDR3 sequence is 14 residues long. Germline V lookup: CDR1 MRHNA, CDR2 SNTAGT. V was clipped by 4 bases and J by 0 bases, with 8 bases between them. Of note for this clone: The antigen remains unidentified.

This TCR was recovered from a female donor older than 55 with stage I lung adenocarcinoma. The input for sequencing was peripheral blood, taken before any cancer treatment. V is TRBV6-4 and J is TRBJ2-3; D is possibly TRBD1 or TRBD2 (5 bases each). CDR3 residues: CASSVGASTDTQYF. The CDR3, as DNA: TGTGCCAGCAGTGTCGGGGCTAGCACAGATACGCAGTATTTT.